This T cell receptor beta chain was sequenced in a study of T cells in Graves' hyperthyroidism and ophthalmopathy (dated by TCRdb to between 2018 and 2020). Some background on the complete study: Peripheral blood was collected at initial diagnosis, before any treatment. TCR V-J signatures able to tell the groups apart were searched for in a discovery cohort of 90 to 100 patients, of whom more than 40 had Graves' ophthalmopathy and around 58 had stable Graves' hyperthyroidism. Whether ophthalmopathy could be predicted prospectively was tested in an independent validation cohort made up of under 20 hyperthyroidism patients plus 17 patients who later progressed to ophthalmopathy. For training and testing, the 95 to 100 patients in the discovery cohort were randomly divided in a 7:3 ratio. Thyroid tissue and blood T-cell repertoires from about 6 Graves' hyperthyroidism patients were also compared in the study. After blood sampling, hyperthyroidism patients were treated with methimazole at a starting dose of 30 mg daily, and ophthalmopathy patients were treated with high-dose intravenous methylprednisolone. The paper reports TCR Vbeta CDR3 sequencing of more than 120 peripheral blood samples: under 45 ophthalmopathy, approximately 74 hyperthyroidism and around 17 progressor patients. General study outcomes and caveats: Most expanded thyroid clonotypes (frequency above 0.001) were also found in blood, which suggests that blood repertoires may mirror thyroid immune responses. During validation, the model predicted progression to ophthalmopathy a median of roughly six months ahead of onset, with around 70% sensitivity and under 85% specificity. Ophthalmopathy was separated from stable hyperthyroidism by a 13 V-J signature model, with just over 85% sensitivity and approximately 81% specificity obtained in cross-validation and 80%/75% obtained in testing. No statistical method was used to fix the sample size in advance, and group allocation was not hidden from the investigators.

The TCR beta CDR3 regions were amplified from RNA transcripts. For the first round of RT-PCR on the TCR CDR3, the HTBI primer set was used together with the Qiagen OneStep RT-PCR kit. Libraries were constructed in a second round of multiplex PCR, after which size selection and purification were performed. The libraries were sequenced on an Illumina HiSeq2000 using paired-end 100 bp reads. Per the authors' processing: SOAPnuke was used to process the raw data, throwing out any read that contained adapters or uncalled bases, had a mean Phred below 15, or lacked an exact constant-primer or identifier match. High-quality paired reads were merged using COPE v1.2.5, and each unique nucleotide sequence was defined as a clonotype. Clonotypes were aligned to IMGT TRBV, TRBD and TRBJ reference segments using MiTCR v1.1. The analysis included only V-J combinations with a frequency above 0.0001, which together covered around 99% of the repertoires. The TCS score was defined as F50 (clonal expansion) divided by E x V (chaos), with BLOSUM62-based TCRdist calculated between CDR3 peptides within each V-J. Welch's t-statistics and random forest reduced 500 to 550 V-J features to 13, which were used in a naive Bayes classifier (R e1071). Using fastp at Q25 and MiXCR, TCRdb reprocessed the public reads and kept productive beta chains. Rows with a matching CDR3 protein are joined into one entry that keeps the most common DNA and genes. These V and J calls originate from TCRdb's pipeline instead of the authors' own analysis. The sample table records 300,000 to 450,000 distinct CDR3 sequences; around an eighth of these occur just once. The top ten clonotypes cover around 21% of the sample.

This clonotype turned up a few times. Its antigen is not yet known. Per-nucleotide qualities are absent, and no much larger clonotype sits a single base away. Hyperthyroidism patients were aged 18 to 65 years and newly diagnosed, with disease duration of less than 2 months. Any patient with an uncontrolled infection, another autoimmune disease, pregnancy or lactation was excluded. Diagnoses were established on the basis of clinical symptoms, serum thyroxine and TRAb, thyroid ultrasound, and orbital computed tomography. For progressor patients, blood was drawn at the first diagnosis of hyperthyroidism, before any ophthalmopathy symptoms had appeared. PBMCs were separated from about 10 ml of fresh peripheral blood using Ficoll-Paque density gradient centrifugation. Progressor patients were defined as those initially diagnosed with Graves' hyperthyroidism in whom ophthalmopathy developed during follow-up. Total RNA was extracted with Trizol reagent, and quality was checked on an Agilent 2100 Bioanalyzer.

The sequencing input was blood. This receptor was obtained from a man younger than 40 with Graves' hyperthyroidism that later progressed to Graves' ophthalmopathy.

The base sequence is TGTGCCAGCTCACCACCTAACACTGAAGCTTTCTTT. It translates to CASSPPNTEAFF. Recombination connected TRBV18 to TRBJ1-1, with no confidently assigned D gene. V is cut by 0 bases and J by 2 bases, and the space between the germline ends is 1 base. The CDR3, cysteine through phenylalanine, is 12 amino acids long. CDR3 DNA is the only sequence kept; it has 36 bases, read in frame from the first base. Sequences KGHSH (CDR1) and LQKENI (CDR2) are obtained from the germline V gene.